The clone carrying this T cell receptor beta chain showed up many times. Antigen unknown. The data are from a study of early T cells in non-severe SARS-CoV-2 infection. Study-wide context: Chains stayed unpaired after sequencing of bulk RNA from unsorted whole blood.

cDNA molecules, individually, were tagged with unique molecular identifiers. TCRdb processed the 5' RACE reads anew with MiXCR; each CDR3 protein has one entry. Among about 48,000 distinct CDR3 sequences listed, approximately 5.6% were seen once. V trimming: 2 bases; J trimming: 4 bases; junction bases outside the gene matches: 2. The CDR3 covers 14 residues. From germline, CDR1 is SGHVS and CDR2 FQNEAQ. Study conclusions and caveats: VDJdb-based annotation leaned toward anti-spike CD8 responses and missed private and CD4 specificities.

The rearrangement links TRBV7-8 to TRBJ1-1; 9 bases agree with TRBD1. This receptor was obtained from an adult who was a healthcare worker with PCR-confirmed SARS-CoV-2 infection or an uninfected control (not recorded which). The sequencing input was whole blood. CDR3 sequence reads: CASSLIQGATEAFF. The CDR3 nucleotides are TGTGCCAGCAGCTTAATACAGGGGGCCACTGAAGCTTTCTTT.